Shown below are 9 T cell receptor beta chains from a single sample sequenced in a study of blood T cells in healthy people across ages. PCR was performed a second time for roughly 7 to 11 cycles using a sample-barcoded 5' primer and a J-beta primer mix. MiXCR, applied by TCRdb to the 5' RACE reads, yields one record per CDR3 protein. The table records hundreds of thousands of distinct CDR3 sequences, approximately 24% of them present only once. These same records also appear under a second study, on T cells of mothers and their children.

Sequences were obtained from blood. These TCRs come from a boy younger than 18 in good health.

This clonotype was found a few times. The chain recombines TRBV6-1 with TRBJ1-5; D possibly corresponds to TRBD1 (6 bases). This CDR3 has 19 residues. Trimming left V 2 bases short and J 2 bases short, with 22 bases between. Germline lookup yields CDR1 MNHNS and CDR2 SASEGT. The CDR3 DNA sequence: TGTGCCAGCAGTGAACTTTACAGGACAGCCACCAGAGGCAATCAGCCCCAGCATTTT. Protein: CASSELYRTATRGNQPQHF.

The rearrangement uses TRBV11-2 and TRBJ2-5, with 8 nucleotides matching TRBD1. The CDR3 runs to 14 residues. The germline V gene has CDR1 SGHAT and CDR2 FQNNGV. Losses at the gene ends were 6 bases for V and 2 bases for J; bases not matched to a gene: 5. The CDR3 region is CASSHWTGQETQYF. The CDR3 region has the DNA TGTGCCAGCAGTCACTGGACAGGGCAAGAGACCCAGTACTTC.

This clonotype was counted a few times. V gene TRBV3-1 combines with J gene TRBJ2-5; TRBD2 might be the D (6 bases). TRBJ2-7 matches the DNA end more closely, so the J call is doubtful. Germline assignment: CDR1 LGHDT and CDR2 YNNKEL (reference sequence). This CDR3 contains 14 residues. The CDR3: CASSQTSLTHEQYF. The CDR3 DNA reads as TGTGCCAGCAGCCAAACTAGCCTCACCCACGAGCAGTACTTC.

This clonotype occurred a few times. This chain links TRBV5-1 with TRBJ2-1; maybe TRBD2 (6 bases). The CDR3 loop spans 15 amino acids. Germline values: CDR1 SGHRS, CDR2 YFSETQ. Trimming cost V 0 bases and J 7 bases, with 14 bases left between them. Here the CDR3 reads CASSLESSATNEQFF. DNA for the CDR3: TGCGCCAGCAGCTTGGAATCTAGCGCCACGAATGAGCAGTTCTTC. The whole variable domain, filled in from reference TRBV5-1 and TRBJ2-1, reads KAGVTQTPRYLIKTRGQQVTLSCSPISGHRSVSWYQQTPGQGLQFLFEYFSETQRNKGNFPGRFSGRQFSNSRSEMNVSTLELGDSALYLCASSLESSATNEQFFGPGTRLTVL.

In this sample, this clonotype turned up a few times. The chain is built from TRBV5-1 and TRBJ2-7; D unresolved. Germline V lookup: CDR1 SGHRS, CDR2 YFSETQ. This CDR3 contains 13 residues. V lost 2 bases and J lost 1, with 7 bases in between. The CDR3 sequence is CASSFDMSYEQYF. CDR3 DNA: TGCGCCAGCAGCTTCGACATGTCCTACGAGCAGTACTTC.

This clonotype was found a few times. V is TRBV24-1 and J is TRBJ1-1; unclear D gene. The CDR3 is 13 amino acids. Germline V gives CDR1 KGHDR, CDR2 SFDVKD. The V end was cut by 1 base, the J end by 3 bases, with 5 bases between. CDR3 sequence reads: CATSDFGDTEAFF. The CDR3 region has the DNA TGTGCCACCAGTGATTTCGGAGACACTGAAGCTTTCTTT.

This clonotype has just a few counts. A read error may produce the germline difference seen at one junction end. V gene TRBV7-9 combines with J gene TRBJ1-4; D gene ambiguous. Germline V gene sequence: CDR1 SEHNR, CDR2 FQNEAQ (reference sequence). The CDR3 runs to 15 residues. The CDR3, as DNA: TGTGCCAGCAGCTATGGTACAGCTTCTAATGAAAGACTGTTTTTT. Amino acid sequence: CASSYGTASNERLFF.

This CDR3 reads CATRQVLYSNQPQHF. DNA for the CDR3: TGTGCCACGCGACAGGTTCTATATAGCAATCAGCCCCAGCATTTT. This sequence joins TRBV28 and TRBJ1-5, with D possibly matching TRBD1 (6 bases). This CDR3 region has 15 residues. Germline CDR1 reads MDHEN; CDR2 reads SYDVKM. V was pared by 10 bases and J by 0 bases, with 16 bases between.

This chain connects TRBV24-1 to TRBJ2-1, with D perhaps being TRBD1 or TRBD2 (5 bases each). Germline V CDR1 and CDR2: KGHDR, SFDVKD. The V and J ends lost 0 bases and 8 bases respectively, with 16 bases between them. This CDR3 has 16 amino acids. Here the CDR3 DNA reads TGTGCCACCAGTGATTTGGACCGGGACCCCTCCTATGAGCAGTTCTTC. This translates into CATSDLDRDPSYEQFF.